This T cell receptor (beta chain) was sequenced during a study of cytomegalovirus exposure and HLA in healthy donors. General study results and limits: An apparent linkage of common viral pathogens to several of the most significant clusters emerged in a later analysis. Sequences of the TCR beta chain were said to predict the HLA-A and HLA-B alleles of most subjects accurately.

To note about this clone: The antigen is not known.

The primer mix had 60 Vbeta and 13 Jbeta primers. Libraries were prepared by immunoSEQ multiplex PCR; TCRdb keeps only in-frame clonotypes and omits some of them. This table holds around 120,000 clones, about three quarters found once. Germline CDR1 is MGHRA and CDR2 is YSYEKL. This CDR3 spans 16 amino acids. The ends were cut back, 1 base at V and 1 base at J, with 11 bases in the middle. The J gene is TRBJ2-1, the V gene TRBV4-1, with a possible D match to TRBD1 (6 bases). The source material was PBMCs. The TCR was taken from a man in his sixties in good health and CMV-seropositive. DNA of the CDR3: TGCGCCAGCAGCCAAGTTAGACAGGATTCCTACAATGAGCAGTTCTTC. Amino acids: CASSQVRQDSYNEQFF.